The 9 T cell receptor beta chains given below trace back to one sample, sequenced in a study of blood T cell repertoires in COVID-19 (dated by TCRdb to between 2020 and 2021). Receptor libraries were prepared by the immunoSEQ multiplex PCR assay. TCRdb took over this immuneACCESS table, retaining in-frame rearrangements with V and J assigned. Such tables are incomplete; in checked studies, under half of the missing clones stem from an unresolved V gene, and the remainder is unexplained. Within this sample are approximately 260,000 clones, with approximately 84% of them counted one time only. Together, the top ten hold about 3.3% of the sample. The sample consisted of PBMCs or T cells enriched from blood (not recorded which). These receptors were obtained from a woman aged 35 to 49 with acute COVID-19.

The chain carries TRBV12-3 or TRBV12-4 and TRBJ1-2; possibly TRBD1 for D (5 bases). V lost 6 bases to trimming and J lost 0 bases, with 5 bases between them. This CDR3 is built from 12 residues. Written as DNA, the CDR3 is TGTGCCAGCAGCAGGGCTAACTATGGCTACACCTTC. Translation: CASSRANYGYTF.

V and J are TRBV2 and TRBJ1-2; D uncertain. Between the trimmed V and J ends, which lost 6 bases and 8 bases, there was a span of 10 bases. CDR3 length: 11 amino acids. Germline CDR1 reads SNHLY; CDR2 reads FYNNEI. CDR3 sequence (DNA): TGTGCCAGCAGGGGAAGGGAGGGCTACACCTTC. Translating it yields CASRGREGYTF.

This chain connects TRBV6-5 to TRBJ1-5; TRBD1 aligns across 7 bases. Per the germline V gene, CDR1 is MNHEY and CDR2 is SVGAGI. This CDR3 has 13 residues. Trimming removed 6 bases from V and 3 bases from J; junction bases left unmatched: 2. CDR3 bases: TGTGCCAGCAGGACAGGGCTCAATCAGCCCCAGCATTTT. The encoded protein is CASRTGLNQPQHF.

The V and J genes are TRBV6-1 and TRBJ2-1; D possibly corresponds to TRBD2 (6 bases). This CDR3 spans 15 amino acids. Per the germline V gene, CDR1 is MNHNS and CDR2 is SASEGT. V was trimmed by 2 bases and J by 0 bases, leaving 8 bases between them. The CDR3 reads CASSELGLSYNEQFF. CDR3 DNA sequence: TGTGCCAGCAGTGAATTGGGACTCTCCTACAATGAGCAGTTCTTC.

DNA for the CDR3: TGTGCCACCAGCAGATATCCGACAGGGACCTACAATGAGCAGTTCTTC. Its translation: CATSRYPTGTYNEQFF. The rearrangement uses TRBV15 and TRBJ2-1, with 7 bases lining up with TRBD1. This CDR3 contains 16 residues. The J segment lost 2 bases and the V segment lost 2 bases, leaving 6 bases of the junction unmatched. In germline, CDR1 is LNHNV, CDR2 YYDKDF (reference sequence).

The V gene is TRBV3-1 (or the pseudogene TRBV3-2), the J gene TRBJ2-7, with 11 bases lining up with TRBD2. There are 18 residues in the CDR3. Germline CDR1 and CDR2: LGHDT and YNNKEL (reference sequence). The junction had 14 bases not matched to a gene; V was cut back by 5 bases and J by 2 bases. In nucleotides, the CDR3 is TGTGCCAGCAGCTCACTAGGGACTAGCGGTCGGCGGGCCTACGAGCAGTACTTC. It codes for CASSSLGTSGRRAYEQYF.

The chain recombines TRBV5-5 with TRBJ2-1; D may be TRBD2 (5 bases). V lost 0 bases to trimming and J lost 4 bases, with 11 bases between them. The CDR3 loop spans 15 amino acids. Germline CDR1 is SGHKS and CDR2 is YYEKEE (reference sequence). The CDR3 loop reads CASSLGGQEYNEQFF. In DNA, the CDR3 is TGTGCCAGCAGCTTGGGCGGGCAGGAGTACAATGAGCAGTTCTTC.

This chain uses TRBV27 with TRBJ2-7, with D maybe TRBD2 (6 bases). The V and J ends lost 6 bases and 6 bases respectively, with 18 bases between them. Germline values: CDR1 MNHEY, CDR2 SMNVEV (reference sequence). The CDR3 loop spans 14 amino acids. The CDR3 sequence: CASSTVVAASEQYF. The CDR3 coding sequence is TGTGCCAGCAGCACAGTGGTAGCGGCCTCCGAGCAGTACTTC.

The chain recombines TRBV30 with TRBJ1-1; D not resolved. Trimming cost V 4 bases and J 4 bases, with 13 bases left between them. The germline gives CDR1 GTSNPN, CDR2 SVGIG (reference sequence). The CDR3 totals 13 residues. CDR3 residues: CAWNQHRGTEAFF. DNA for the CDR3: TGTGCCTGGAATCAGCACCGGGGCACTGAAGCTTTCTTT.